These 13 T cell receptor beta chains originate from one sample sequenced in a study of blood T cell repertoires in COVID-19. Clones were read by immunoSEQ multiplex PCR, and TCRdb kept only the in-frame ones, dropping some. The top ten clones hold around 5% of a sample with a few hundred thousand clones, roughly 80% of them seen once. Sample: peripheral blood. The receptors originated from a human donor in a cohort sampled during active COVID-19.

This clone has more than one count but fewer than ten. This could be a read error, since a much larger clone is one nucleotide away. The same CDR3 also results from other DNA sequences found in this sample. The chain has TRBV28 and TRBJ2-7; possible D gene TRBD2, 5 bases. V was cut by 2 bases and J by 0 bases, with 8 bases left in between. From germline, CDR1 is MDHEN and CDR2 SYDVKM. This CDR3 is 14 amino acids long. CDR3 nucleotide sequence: TGTGCCAGCAGTTTACGGGGAAACTCCTACGAGCAGTACTTC. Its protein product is CASSLRGNSYEQYF.

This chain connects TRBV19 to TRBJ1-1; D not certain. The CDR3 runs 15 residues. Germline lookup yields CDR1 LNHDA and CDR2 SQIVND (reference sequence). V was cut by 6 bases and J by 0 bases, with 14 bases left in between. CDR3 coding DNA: TGTGCCAGTAGAAACCTGGCAGTCATGAACACTGAAGCTTTCTTT. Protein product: CASRNLAVMNTEAFF.

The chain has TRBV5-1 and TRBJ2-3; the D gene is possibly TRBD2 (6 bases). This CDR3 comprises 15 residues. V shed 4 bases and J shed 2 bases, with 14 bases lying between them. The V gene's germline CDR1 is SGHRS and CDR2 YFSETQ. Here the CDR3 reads CASSLWDLYTDTQYF. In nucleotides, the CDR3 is TGCGCCAGCAGCCTATGGGACTTATACACAGATACGCAGTATTTT.

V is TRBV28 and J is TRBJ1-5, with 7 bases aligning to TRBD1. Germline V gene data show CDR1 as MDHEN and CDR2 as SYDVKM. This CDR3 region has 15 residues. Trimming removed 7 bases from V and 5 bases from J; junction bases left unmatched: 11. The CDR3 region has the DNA TGTGCCAGCACCCGTCCCAGGGGGTCGGATCAGCCCCAGCATTTT. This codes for CASTRPRGSDQPQHF.

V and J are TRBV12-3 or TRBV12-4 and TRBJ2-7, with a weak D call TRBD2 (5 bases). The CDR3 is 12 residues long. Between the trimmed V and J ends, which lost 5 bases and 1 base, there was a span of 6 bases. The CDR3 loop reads CASSRTSYEQYF. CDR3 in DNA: TGTGCCAGCAGTCGGACTTCCTACGAGCAGTACTTC.

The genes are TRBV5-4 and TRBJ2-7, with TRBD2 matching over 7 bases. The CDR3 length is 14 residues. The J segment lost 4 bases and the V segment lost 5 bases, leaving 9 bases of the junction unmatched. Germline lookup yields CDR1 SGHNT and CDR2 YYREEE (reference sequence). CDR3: CASSSRGAGYEQYF. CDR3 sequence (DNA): TGTGCCAGCAGTTCCCGGGGAGCGGGGTACGAGCAGTACTTC. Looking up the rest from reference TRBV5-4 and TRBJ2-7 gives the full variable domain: ETGVTQSPTHLIKTRGQQVTLRCSSQSGHNTVSWYQQALGQGPQFIFQYYREEENGRGNFPPRFSGLQFPNYSSELNVNALELDDSALYLCASSSRGAGYEQYFGPGTRLTVT.

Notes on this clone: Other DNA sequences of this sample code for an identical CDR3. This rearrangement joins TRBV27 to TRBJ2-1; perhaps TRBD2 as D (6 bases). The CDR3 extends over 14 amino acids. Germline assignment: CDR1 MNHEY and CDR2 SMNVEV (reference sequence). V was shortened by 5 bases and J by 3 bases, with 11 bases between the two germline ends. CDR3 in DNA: TGTGCCAGCAGTGAAAGGGACTTCTACAATGAGCAGTTCTTC. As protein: CASSERDFYNEQFF.

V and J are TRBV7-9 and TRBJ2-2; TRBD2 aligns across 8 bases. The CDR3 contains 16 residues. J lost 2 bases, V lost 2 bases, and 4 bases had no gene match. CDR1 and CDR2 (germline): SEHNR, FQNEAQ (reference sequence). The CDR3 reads CASSLSAGGNTGELFF. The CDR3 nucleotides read TGTGCCAGCAGCTTATCCGCGGGGGGAAACACCGGGGAGCTGTTTTTT.

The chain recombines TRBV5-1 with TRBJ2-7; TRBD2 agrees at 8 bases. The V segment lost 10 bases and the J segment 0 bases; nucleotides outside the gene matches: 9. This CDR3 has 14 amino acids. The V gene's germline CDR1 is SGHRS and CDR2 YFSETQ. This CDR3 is CASQTGGVSYEQYF. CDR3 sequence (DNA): TGCGCCTCCCAAACGGGGGGGGTCTCCTACGAGCAGTACTTC.

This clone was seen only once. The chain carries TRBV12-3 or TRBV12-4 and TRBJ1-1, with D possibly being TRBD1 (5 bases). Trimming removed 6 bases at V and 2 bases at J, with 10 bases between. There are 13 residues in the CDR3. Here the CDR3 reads CASSGTLNTEAFF. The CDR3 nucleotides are TGTGCCAGCAGCGGGACTCTTAACACTGAAGCTTTCTTT.

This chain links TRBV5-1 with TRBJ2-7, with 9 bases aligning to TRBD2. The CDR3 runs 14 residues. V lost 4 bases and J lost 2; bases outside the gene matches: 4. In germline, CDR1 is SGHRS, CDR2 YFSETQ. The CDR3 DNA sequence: TGCGCCAGCAGCCGGACTAGCGAGACCTACGAGCAGTACTTC. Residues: CASSRTSETYEQYF. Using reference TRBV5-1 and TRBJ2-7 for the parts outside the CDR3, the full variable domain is KAGVTQTPRYLIKTRGQQVTLSCSPISGHRSVSWYQQTPGQGLQFLFEYFSETQRNKGNFPGRFSGRQFSNSRSEMNVSTLELGDSALYLCASSRTSETYEQYFGPGTRLTVT.

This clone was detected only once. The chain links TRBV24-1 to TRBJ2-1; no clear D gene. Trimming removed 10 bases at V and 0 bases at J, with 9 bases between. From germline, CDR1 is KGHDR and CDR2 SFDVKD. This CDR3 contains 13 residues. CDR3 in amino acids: CATSTSSYNEQFF. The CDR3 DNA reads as TGTGCCACATCAACGAGCTCCTACAATGAGCAGTTCTTC.

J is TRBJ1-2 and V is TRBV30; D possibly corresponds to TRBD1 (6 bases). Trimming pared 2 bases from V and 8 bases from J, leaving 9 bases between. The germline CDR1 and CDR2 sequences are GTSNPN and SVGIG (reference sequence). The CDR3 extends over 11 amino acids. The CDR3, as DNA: TGTGCCTGGAGTAACAGGGCGGGCTACACCTTC. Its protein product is CAWSNRAGYTF.